The rows below give T cell receptor beta chains drawn from one sample of a study of blood T cell repertoires in COVID-19. TCRdb's table, derived via immunoSEQ multiplex PCR, lists solely in-frame clones and lacks some. The sample has approximately 200,000 clones, around 82% seen once. Source material: PBMCs or T cells enriched from blood (not recorded which). These receptor sequences come from a man aged 40-55 years who had recovered from COVID-19. Both conserved end residues are part of each CDR3. The D gene is left open where the match is weak. Clone sizes are given selectively: once, few, many, or a class where the clone is expanded.

size	D	V	J	DNA	CDR3
few	TRBD2	TRBV2	TRBJ2-5	TGTGCCAGCAGTCTGGGACTAGCCGGTCAAGAGACCCAGTACTTC	CASSLGLAGQETQYF
-	-	TRBV6-5	TRBJ2-1	TGTGCCAGCATCGTACGGGAGAGCTCCTACAATGAGCAGTTCTTC	CASIVRESSYNEQFF
-	TRBD1	TRBV7-9	TRBJ2-2	TGTGCCGCATCGGGACAGGAGAACACCGGGGAGCTGTTTTTT	CAASGQENTGELFF
-	-	TRBV6-2/TRBV6-3	TRBJ2-7	TGTGCCAGCAGTTACAGGGGTTACGAGCAGTACTTC	CASSYRGYEQYF
-	TRBD1	TRBV30	TRBJ1-2	TGTGCCTGGAGGGTGACAGGGGGTAGAGGCTACACCTTC	CAWRVTGGRGYTF
-	TRBD1	TRBV10-3	TRBJ1-4	TGTGCCATCAGCCTCGGACAGGCAACTAATGAAAAACTGTTTTTT	CAISLGQATNEKLFF
-	-	TRBV7-9	TRBJ1-4	TGTGCCAGCAGCTTAGCAGGGGATGAAAAACTGTTTTTT	CASSLAGDEKLFF
-	-	TRBV20-1	TRBJ1-6	TGCAGTGCTAGTGGGGCGGGGTCCTATAATTCACCCCTCCACTTT	CSASGAGSYNSPLHF
-	TRBD1	TRBV28	TRBJ1-3	TGTGCCAGCACCATAAACAGGGGATACTACTCTGGAAACACCATATATTTT	CASTINRGYYSGNTIYF
medium-sized	-	TRBV27	TRBJ2-6	TGTGCCAGCAGTTTATCTTACTCTGGGGCCAACGTCCTGACTTTC	CASSLSYSGANVLTF
-	-	TRBV3-1/TRBV3-2	TRBJ2-2	TGTGCCAGCAGCTTCCTTAGTCACCTAAACACCGGGGAGCTGTTTTTT	CASSFLSHLNTGELFF
-	TRBD1	TRBV6-2/TRBV6-3	TRBJ1-6	TGTGCCAGCAGTCGCTCCGGGACAGGGGGTTCCTATAATTCACCCCTCCACTTT	CASSRSGTGGSYNSPLHF
once	TRBD2	TRBV5-1	TRBJ2-5	TGCGCCAGCGGTAGCGGGAGCCAAGAGACCCAGTACTTC	CASGSGSQETQYF
-	TRBD1	TRBV19	TRBJ1-5	TGTGCCAGTAGCCCCGACAGGGAACAGCCCCAGCATTTT	CASSPDREQPQHF
-	TRBD1	TRBV19	TRBJ1-2	TGTGCCAGTAGCCGACAGGGCTATGGCTACACCTTC	CASSRQGYGYTF
-	-	TRBV5-5	TRBJ1-5	TGTGCCAGCAGCTTGGCCCCCGGGGATCTAAGCAATCAGCCCCAGCATTTT	CASSLAPGDLSNQPQHF
-	TRBD1	TRBV2	TRBJ2-5	TGTGCCAGCAGTAACAGGGGCGCGACCCAGTACTTC	CASSNRGATQYF
-	TRBD2	TRBV7-6	TRBJ2-1	TGTGCCAGCAGCTCCCACCCTAGCGGGAGAGGCTACAATGAGCAGTTCTTC	CASSSHPSGRGYNEQFF
-	-	TRBV5-1	TRBJ2-3	TGCGCCAGCAGCCCCGGATCAGGTAGAGATACGCAGTATTTT	CASSPGSGRDTQYF
-	TRBD2	TRBV19	TRBJ2-5	TGTGCCAGTAGCGGGACTAGCGCACAAGAGACCCAGTACTTC	CASSGTSAQETQYF
few	TRBD2	TRBV6-5	TRBJ2-3	TGTGCCAGCAAGAGGGCGGGAGAGAGGTTGGATACGCAGTATTTT	CASKRAGERLDTQYF
-	TRBD1	TRBV5-1	TRBJ1-2	TGCGCCAGCAGCCAAACCGGGACAGGCCATGACGGCTACACCTTC	CASSQTGTGHDGYTF
-	TRBD2	TRBV6-5	TRBJ2-5	TGTGCCAGCACCCGGACTAGCGGGATCCAAGAGACCCAGTACTTC	CASTRTSGIQETQYF
-	TRBD1	TRBV9	TRBJ1-5	TGTGCCAGCAGCGTGGGGGACAGGAGCAATCAGCCCCAGCATTTT	CASSVGDRSNQPQHF
few	TRBD1	TRBV25-1	TRBJ1-6	TGTGCCAGCAGCCCTACAGGGGGCGATTCACCCCTCCACTTT	CASSPTGGDSPLHF
-	-	TRBV5-6	TRBJ2-7	TGTGCCAGCAGCTTTGGGTTAGCGGAAGAGCAGTACTTC	CASSFGLAEEQYF
many	TRBD2	TRBV6-4	TRBJ2-1	TGTGCCAGCAGTGACTCGACGGGGGGGAATGAGCAGTTCTTC	CASSDSTGGNEQFF
-	-	TRBV18	TRBJ1-5	TGTGCCAGCTCACCCGGCAGGTTAAATCAGCCCCAGCATTTT	CASSPGRLNQPQHF
once	TRBD1	TRBV11-2	TRBJ1-1	TGTGCCAGCAGCTTAGCGAACAGGGGGACTGAAGCTTTCTTT	CASSLANRGTEAFF
-	-	TRBV7-9	TRBJ1-1	TGTGCCAGCAGCTTTGGCAGGGGGAACACTGAAGCTTTCTTT	CASSFGRGNTEAFF
-	-	TRBV19	TRBJ1-2	TGTGCCAGTAGTATAGTCCAGGGACTATATGGCTACACCTTC	CASSIVQGLYGYTF
-	-	TRBV10-3	TRBJ1-5	TGTGCCATCAGTGAGGACAGTGTGGGGGGCCAGCATTTT	CAISEDSVGGQHF
-	TRBD2	TRBV5-1	TRBJ2-3	TGCGCCAGCAGGACTAGCGGCTCCACAGATACGCAGTATTTT	CASRTSGSTDTQYF
-	TRBD1	TRBV7-3	TRBJ1-1	TGTGCCAGCAGCTTAGGGGACAGTAGAGAAGCTTTCTTT	CASSLGDSREAFF
-	-	TRBV28	TRBJ2-2	TGTGCCAGCAGTCCTTATTCGAACACCGGGGAGCTGTTTTTT	CASSPYSNTGELFF
few	TRBD2	TRBV6-5	TRBJ2-1	TGTGCCAGCAGTTCCGGGGGGAAGAATGAGCAGTTCTTC	CASSSGGKNEQFF
-	TRBD2	TRBV28	TRBJ2-1	TGTGCCAGCAATTGGGGGGGCAATGAGCAGTTCTTC	CASNWGGNEQFF
-	-	TRBV7-9	TRBJ1-1	TGTGCCAGCAGCGGTGGACAGAGAGAGAACACTGAAGCTTTCTTT	CASSGGQRENTEAFF
-	TRBD1	TRBV18	TRBJ1-2	TGTGCCAGCTCCCCCCTGACAGGGCTGGAGTATGGCTACACCTTC	CASSPLTGLEYGYTF
-	-	TRBV30	TRBJ1-2	TGTGCCTGGAGCGGACATTCATATCGTAATGGCTACACCTTC	CAWSGHSYRNGYTF
-	-	TRBV28	TRBJ1-4	TGTGCCAGCAGTTTAGGCCCAGAATCAACTAATGAAAAACTGTTTTTT	CASSLGPESTNEKLFF
-	TRBD2	TRBV6-2/TRBV6-3	TRBJ2-2	TGTGCCAGCAGTTACCGCAGCGGGAGGGCCACCGGGGAGCTGTTTTTT	CASSYRSGRATGELFF
once	-	TRBV27	TRBJ1-5	TGTGCCAGCAGTTCTCAGGGGTATCAGCCCCAGCATTTT	CASSSQGYQPQHF
-	-	TRBV9	TRBJ1-6	TGTGCCAGCAGCCCCCCCGGGAATACTAATTCACCCCTCCACTTT	CASSPPGNTNSPLHF
-	-	TRBV29-1	TRBJ1-2	TGCAGCGTTGGAGGGTTAAACTATGGCTACACCTTC	CSVGGLNYGYTF
once	-	TRBV7-9	TRBJ1-4	TGTGCCAGCAGCCAGTCGTCGGGGGGTGGTGAAAAACTGTTTTTT	CASSQSSGGGEKLFF
once	-	TRBV7-8	TRBJ1-4	TGTGCCAGCAGCACTTTCCATCGGGGTAATGAAAAACTGTTTTTT	CASSTFHRGNEKLFF
-	TRBD2	TRBV5-1	TRBJ2-5	TGCGCCAGCAGCTTGGGACTAGCGCAAGAGACCCAGTACTTC	CASSLGLAQETQYF
-	-	TRBV5-4	TRBJ1-1	TGTGCCAGCAGCTTGGCCCCGGTGAACACTGAAGCTTTCTTT	CASSLAPVNTEAFF
-	-	TRBV27	TRBJ2-2	TGTGCCAGCAGTCCCCAAAGGGGCACCGGGGAGCTGTTTTTT	CASSPQRGTGELFF
-	TRBD1	TRBV9	TRBJ1-1	TGTGCCAGCAGCCCGAGACAGGGAATGGACACTGAAGCTTTCTTT	CASSPRQGMDTEAFF
-	TRBD2	TRBV4-1	TRBJ2-5	TGCGCCAGCAGCCCCAACTTAGCGGGAGGGCCTGAAGAGACCCAGTACTTC	CASSPNLAGGPEETQYF
many	-	TRBV29-1	TRBJ1-1	TGCAGCGCCGAGGAGGGACCGCTGCACGGAGCTTTCTTT	CSAEEGPLHGAFF
-	-	TRBV6-2/TRBV6-3	TRBJ2-7	TGTGCCAGCAGTCCCACAGGATCTTCCTACGAGCAGTACTTC	CASSPTGSSYEQYF
-	-	TRBV2	TRBJ1-5	TGTGCCAGCAGTGTGGCGGGCAATCAGCCCCAGCATTTT	CASSVAGNQPQHF
-	TRBD2	TRBV7-9	TRBJ2-7	TGTGCCAGCAGCCTCCGGACTAGCGGGACTAGTGTCCTCTACGAGCAGTACTTC	CASSLRTSGTSVLYEQYF
-	-	TRBV5-5	TRBJ2-1	TGTGCCAGCAGCCGTTTGGGACTTCTAGGAGGCGGTGAGCAGTTCTTC	CASSRLGLLGGGEQFF
-	TRBD1	TRBV19	TRBJ2-5	TGTGCCAGTAGTGTCCGGGACAGGGTAAGAGAGACCCAGTACTTC	CASSVRDRVRETQYF
few	TRBD1	TRBV15	TRBJ1-1	TGTGCCACCAGCAGACCCCCCGGACAGGGGGATAGGGGGAACACTGAAGCTTTCTTT	CATSRPPGQGDRGNTEAFF